The clone carrying this T cell receptor (beta chain) was recorded at least ten times. Antigen unknown. This sample is part of a study of T-cell reconstitution after alpha-beta-depleted transplantation in children. Study results and caveats: T-cell counts and diversity at one year post-transplant came mainly from newly produced T cells.

TCRbeta library preparation incorporated unique molecular identifiers. MiXCR, run by TCRdb on the PCR reads, gives a single entry per CDR3 protein. The sample shows under 35,000 distinct CDR3 sequences, 15% to 20% of them seen only once. CDR1 is SQVTM and CDR2 is ANQGSEA in the germline V gene. The germline V and J ends were trimmed by 2 bases and 5 bases, with 12 bases remaining between them. The CDR3 runs 13 residues. The V call is TRBV29-1, the J call TRBJ2-5; D might be TRBD2 (6 bases). This clonotype was sampled from a male patient aged 2 to 10 who had a stem cell transplant for acute lymphoblastic leukemia, so the T cells may come from the graft donor. Sequencing used PBMCs, mostly from graft donor cells, obtained 60 days after TCRalphabeta/CD19-depleted stem cell transplant. CDR3 amino acids: CSVERSGRETQYF. The CDR3 DNA reads TGCAGCGTTGAAAGGTCGGGGAGGGAGACCCAGTACTTC. The full variable domain, in which reference TRBV29-1 and TRBJ2-5 provide the parts outside the CDR3, is SAVISQKPSRDICQRGTSLTIQCQVDSQVTMMFWYRQQPGQSLTLIATANQGSEATYESGFVIDKFPISRPNLTFSTLTVSNMSPEDSSIYLCSVERSGRETQYFGPGTRLLVL.